The entry below gives a single T cell receptor (beta chain) sequence along with its context. Its antigen is undetermined. TCRdb re-called the reads through MiXCR, storing one row per CDR3 protein. The table records approximately 990,000 distinct CDR3 sequences, roughly 30% of them present only once. These data are taken from a study of T cell repertoires in cytomegalovirus infection. Study information: CMV infection together with matching HLA type was indicated by public TCR beta signatures. Overall study results and limits: HLA-C-restricted, CMV-specific TCR beta clonotypes were dominant ex vivo. People with CMV and the relevant HLA were identified by cumulative public TCR beta family frequency.

The CDR3 covers 14 residues. CDR1 and CDR2 from the germline V gene are MDHEN and SYDVKM. Germline trimming cut 3 bases from V and 8 bases from J; bases unmatched to any gene: 7. V usage is TRBV28 and J usage is TRBJ2-1; 7 bases are shared with TRBD1. The TCR comes from a human donor in good health (CMV status not recorded). Some clones in this sample may be carry-over from other donors' samples. This specimen was cultured CD8+ T cells from PBMCs, taken from culture after CMV antigen stimulation. The DNA for the CDR3 is TGTGCCAGCAGTTTCAGCAGACAGGGTCATGAGCAGTTCTTC. As protein: CASSFSRQGHEQFF.